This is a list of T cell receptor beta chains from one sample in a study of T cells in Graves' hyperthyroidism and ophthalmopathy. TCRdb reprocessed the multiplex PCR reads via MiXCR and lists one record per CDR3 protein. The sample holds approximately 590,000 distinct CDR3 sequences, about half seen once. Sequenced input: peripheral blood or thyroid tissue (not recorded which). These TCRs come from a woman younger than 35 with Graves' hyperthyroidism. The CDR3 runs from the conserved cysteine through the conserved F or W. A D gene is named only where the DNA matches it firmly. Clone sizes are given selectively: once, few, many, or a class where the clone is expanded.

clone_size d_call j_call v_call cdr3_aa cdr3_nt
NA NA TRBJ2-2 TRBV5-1 CASSPRGSGNTGELFF TGCGCCAGCAGCCCTCGCGGTAGCGGAAACACCGGGGAGCTGTTTTTT
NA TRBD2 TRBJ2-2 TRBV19 CASSGLAGVHGKLFF TGTGCCAGTAGTGGTCTAGCGGGAGTTCACGGGAAGCTGTTTTTT
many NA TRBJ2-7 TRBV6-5 CASSQGGGQYF TGTGCCAGCAGTCAAGGGGGTGGGCAGTACTTC
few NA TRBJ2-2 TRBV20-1 CSARGDTGELFF TGCAGTGCTAGGGGGGACACCGGGGAGCTGTTTTTT
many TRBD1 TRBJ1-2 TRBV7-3 CASSRGQGYGYTF TGTGCCAGCAGCCGAGGACAGGGATATGGCTACACCTTC
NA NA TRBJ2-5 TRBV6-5 CASSYWPPETQYF TGTGCCAGCAGTTACTGGCCCCCGGAGACCCAGTACTTC
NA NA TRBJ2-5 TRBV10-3 CASRSAAGAETQYF TGTGCCAGCCGTTCCGCAGCAGGCGCAGAGACCCAGTACTTC
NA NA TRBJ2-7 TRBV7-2 CTSSYTGREQYF TGTACCAGCAGCTATACAGGGCGCGAGCAGTACTTC
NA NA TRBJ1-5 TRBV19 CASKGSNNQPQHF TGTGCCAGTAAGGGATCCAACAATCAGCCCCAGCATTTT
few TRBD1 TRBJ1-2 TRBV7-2 CASSPRDRFVPGYTF TGTGCCAGCAGCCCCCGGGACAGGTTCGTCCCTGGCTACACCTTC
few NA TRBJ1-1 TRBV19 CASNPQEGEAFF TGTGCCAGTAACCCTCAGGAGGGTGAAGCTTTCTTT
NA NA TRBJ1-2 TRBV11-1 CASSPREKDGYTF TGTGCCAGCTCACCACGGGAGAAGGACGGCTACACCTTC
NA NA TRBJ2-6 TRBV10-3 CAIRGGQRFSGANVLTF TGTGCCATCAGGGGGGGACAGAGGTTTTCTGGGGCCAACGTCCTGACTTTC
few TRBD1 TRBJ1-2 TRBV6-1 CASSPGQGEDGYTF TGTGCCAGCAGTCCTGGACAGGGGGAAGATGGCTACACCTTC
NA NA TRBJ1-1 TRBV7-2 CASSPGQWTNTEAFF TGTGCCAGCAGCCCAGGACAGTGGACGAACACTGAAGCTTTCTTT
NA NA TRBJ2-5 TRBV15 CATSSPRVETQYF TGTGCCACCAGCAGTCCCAGGGTGGAGACCCAGTACTTC
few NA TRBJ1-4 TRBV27 CASSLLRSKEKLFF TGTGCCAGCAGTCTACTGAGGAGTAAGGAAAAACTGTTTTTT
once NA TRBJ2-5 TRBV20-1 CSASSELRPTQETQYF TGCAGTGCCAGCTCTGAATTGCGGCCCACACAAGAGACCCAGTACTTC
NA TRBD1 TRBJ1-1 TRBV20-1 CSAPAQGSEAFF TGCAGTGCACCCGCACAGGGGTCTGAAGCTTTCTTT
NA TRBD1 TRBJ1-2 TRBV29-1 CSVDRGEGYGYTF TGCAGCGTTGACAGGGGGGAGGGTTATGGCTACACCTTC
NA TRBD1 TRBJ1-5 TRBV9 CASSFAGTGDQPQHF TGTGCCAGCAGCTTCGCCGGGACAGGGGATCAGCCCCAGCATTTT
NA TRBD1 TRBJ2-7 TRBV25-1 CASTLRDRAVYEQYF TGTGCCAGCACCCTCCGGGACAGGGCCGTGTACGAGCAGTACTTC
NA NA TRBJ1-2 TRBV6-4 CASSYSKFYGYTF TGTGCCAGCAGTTACTCGAAATTCTATGGCTACACCTTC
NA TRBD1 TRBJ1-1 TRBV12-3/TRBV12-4 CASSLTGGHMNTEAFF TGTGCCAGCAGTTTGACAGGGGGCCACATGAACACTGAAGCTTTCTTT
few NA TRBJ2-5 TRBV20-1 CSPLASSLRLQETQYF TGCAGTCCCCTAGCCTCTAGCTTGAGACTCCAAGAGACCCAGTACTTC
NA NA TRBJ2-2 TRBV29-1 CSALTDNTGELFF TGCAGCGCTCTCACGGACAACACCGGGGAGCTGTTTTTT
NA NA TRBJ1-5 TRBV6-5 CASNRQLNQPQHF TGTGCCAGCAACAGACAGCTCAATCAGCCCCAGCATTTT
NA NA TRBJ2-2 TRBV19 CASSIKTANTGELFF TGTGCCAGTAGTATAAAGACAGCGAACACCGGGGAGCTGTTTTTT
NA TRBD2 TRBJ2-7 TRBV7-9 CASNSGLAGGPYEQYF TGTGCCAGCAACTCGGGACTAGCGGGAGGACCCTACGAGCAGTACTTC
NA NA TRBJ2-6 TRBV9 CASSFGRTSGANVLTF TGTGCCAGCAGTTTCGGACGGACCTCTGGGGCCAACGTCCTGACTTTC
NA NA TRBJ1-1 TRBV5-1 CASSAESEAFF TGCGCCTCTTCCGCGGAGTCTGAAGCTTTCTTT
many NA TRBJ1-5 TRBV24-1 CATSGRGSRQPQHF TGTGCCACCAGTGGAAGGGGGTCACGTCAGCCCCAGCATTTT
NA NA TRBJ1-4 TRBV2 CASSPLAGLREKLFF TGTGCCAGCAGCCCTCTTGCGGGGTTGCGAGAAAAACTGTTTTTT
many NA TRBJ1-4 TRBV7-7 CASSPGVINEKLFF TGTGCCAGCAGCCCCGGCGTAATCAATGAAAAACTGTTTTTT